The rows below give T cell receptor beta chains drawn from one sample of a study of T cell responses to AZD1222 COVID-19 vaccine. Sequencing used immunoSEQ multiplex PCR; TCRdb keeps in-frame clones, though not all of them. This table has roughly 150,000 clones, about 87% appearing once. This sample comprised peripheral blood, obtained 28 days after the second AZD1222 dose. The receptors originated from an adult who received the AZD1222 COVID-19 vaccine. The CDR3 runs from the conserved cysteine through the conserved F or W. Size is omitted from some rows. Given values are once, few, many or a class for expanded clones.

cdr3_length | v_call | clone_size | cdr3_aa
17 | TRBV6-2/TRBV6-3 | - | CASSYPTWTGSTDTQYF
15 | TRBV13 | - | CASSSRDGGITEAFF
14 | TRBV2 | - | CASTGDRPWEGYTF
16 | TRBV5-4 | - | CASSPGGGFSYNEQFF
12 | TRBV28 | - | CASSTTGPGYTF
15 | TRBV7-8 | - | CASSASSGRAYEQYF
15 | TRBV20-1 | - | CSASPISGRAGELFF
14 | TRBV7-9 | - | CASSLFNPRNIQYF
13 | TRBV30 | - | CAWSEWDFYEQYF
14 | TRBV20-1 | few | CSASDRKAKNIQYF
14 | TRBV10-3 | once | CAISESGGNQPQHF
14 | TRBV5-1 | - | CASSPTSTYNEQFF
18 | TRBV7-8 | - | CASSRTSGSPRIPYEQYF
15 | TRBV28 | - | CASSFLQGGQETQYF
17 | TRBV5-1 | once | CASSSWTSGLNTGELFF
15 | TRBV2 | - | CASSGTGRDTGELFF
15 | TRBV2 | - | CASSEARGDSGEQYF
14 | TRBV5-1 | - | CASSRLAGEDEQFF
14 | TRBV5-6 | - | CASSLAGGDREQFF
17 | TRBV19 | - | CASSPLGASGLRSPLHF
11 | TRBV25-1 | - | CASSEGVVYTF
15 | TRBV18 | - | CASSPQTGLVGEQYF
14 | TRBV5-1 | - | CASSLRASQETQYF
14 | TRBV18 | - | CASSPEAANTEAFF
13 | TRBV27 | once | CASSLERNTEAFF
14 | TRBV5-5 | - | CASTLRTGGIGYTF
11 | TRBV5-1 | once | CASSRQETQYF
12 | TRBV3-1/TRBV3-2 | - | CASSQGAGGAFF
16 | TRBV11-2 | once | CASSSSSGRARETQYF
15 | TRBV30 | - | CAWSVSRGLAYEQYF
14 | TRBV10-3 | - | CAISENRGPGELFF
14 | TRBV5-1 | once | CASSLETGSYEQYF
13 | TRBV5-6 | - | CATGPTGSPEAFF
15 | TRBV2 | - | CASSEFVGAGDEQFF
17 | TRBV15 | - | CATSRERGVIGANVLTF
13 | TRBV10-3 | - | CAIADSRNTEAFF
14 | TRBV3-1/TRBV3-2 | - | CASSQGGIEDGYTF
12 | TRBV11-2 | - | CASSRDGALNTF
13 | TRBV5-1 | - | CASSPEDYNEQFF
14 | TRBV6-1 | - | CASSELAGAGEQYF
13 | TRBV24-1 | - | CATSDPKDYEQYF
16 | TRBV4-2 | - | CASSQAELAGDNEQFF
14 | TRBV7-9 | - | CASSLEGRGNEQFF
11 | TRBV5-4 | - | CASSDYNEQFF
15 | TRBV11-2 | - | CASSLGLAGSGELFF
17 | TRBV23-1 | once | CASSRSLVRATYNEQFF
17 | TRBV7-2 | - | CASSFRPSGSPPYEQYF